This T cell receptor (beta chain) appears in the sequencing data of a study of Graves' ophthalmopathy and Graves' hyperthyroidism. This clonotype turned up a few times. Germline CDR1 reads DFQATT; CDR2 reads SNEGSKA (reference sequence). The CDR3 is made up of 13 amino acids. With 1 base removed from V and 2 bases from J, the gap between germline ends came to 9 bases. RNA transcripts yielded amplified TCR beta CDR3 regions. First-round RT-PCR employed HTBI primers, with a second-round multiplex PCR after it. TCRdb re-derived calls from the multiplex PCR reads in MiXCR, one entry per CDR3 protein. The profile shows 650,000 to 900,000 distinct CDR3 sequences, roughly 41% of them singletons.

The specimen was peripheral blood. The chain couples TRBV20-1 to TRBJ2-7, with a weak D call TRBD2 (6 bases). The source of this sequence is an adult man with Graves' ophthalmopathy. Here the CDR3 reads CSARVPSAYEQYF. In nucleotides, the CDR3 is TGCAGTGCTAGAGTCCCTAGCGCCTACGAGCAGTACTTC.